This T cell receptor (beta chain) emerged from a study of identical twins. Study-wide findings and caveats: For cord blood, abundant beta clonotypes had fewer insertions, unlike memory repertoires, which showed none.

Turning to this clonotype: Antigen unknown.

Unique molecular identifiers were present on cDNA, and template switching added a universal primer site. Each CDR3 protein is one row after TCRdb ran MiXCR on the 5' RACE reads. This repertoire shows around 1.7 million distinct CDR3 sequences, roughly 35% found once; its top ten account for approximately 0.29%. The donor group consisted entirely of healthy Caucasians. Germline CDR1 is SGHRS and CDR2 is YFSETQ. The V gene lost 0 bases and the J gene lost 3 bases, with 9 bases spanning the gap. The CDR3 spans 14 residues. J is TRBJ1-2 and V is TRBV5-1; no clear D. This clonotype was sampled from a newborn girl in good health. The sequenced sample consisted of cord blood. The chain's CDR3 is CASSLAVQHYGYTF. CDR3 DNA: TGCGCCAGCAGCTTGGCCGTACAACACTATGGCTACACCTTC. Full variable domain (rest looked up from reference TRBV5-1 and TRBJ1-2): KAGVTQTPRYLIKTRGQQVTLSCSPISGHRSVSWYQQTPGQGLQFLFEYFSETQRNKGNFPGRFSGRQFSNSRSEMNVSTLELGDSALYLCASSLAVQHYGYTFGSGTRLTVV.